This T cell receptor (beta chain) emerged from a study of CD8 T cells in ankylosing spondylitis. Per the germline V gene, CDR1 is SGHVS and CDR2 is FNYEAQ. Germline trimming cut 7 bases from V and 5 bases from J; bases unmatched to any gene: 9. The CDR3 spans 16 residues. General study results and limits: Reported data indicate significant enrichment of disease-linked clones within matched ankylosing spondylitis synovial fluid. Typical of ankylosing spondylitis blood, it appeared, was a TCR beta motif of eight highly homologous variants. Before this, some motif variants had been reported in reactive arthritis synovial fluid and blood.

In its sample, this clonotype was seen many times. Its antigen is unidentified. Scientists made TCR beta libraries using quantitative 5'-RACE with molecular barcodes. TCRdb used MiXCR to reprocess the 5' RACE reads, holding one entry per CDR3 protein. The table has 250,000 to 350,000 distinct CDR3 sequences, about 20% seen once. Specimen: blood, either unsorted or a sorted T cell fraction (not recorded which). This clonotype was sampled from a male donor with ankylosing spondylitis or in good health (not recorded which). The rearrangement joins TRBV7-6 to TRBJ2-1; 12 nucleotides match TRBD2. Here the CDR3 DNA reads TGTGCCAGCACCCAAAGGCGGACTAGCGGGAACAATGAGCAGTTCTTC. It is translated as CASTQRRTSGNNEQFF.